This is a list of T cell receptor beta chains from one sample in a study of blood T cell repertoires in COVID-19. Clones were sequenced by immunoSEQ multiplex PCR, and TCRdb holds only the in-frame ones, with some missing. The data hold about 220,000 clones, with 82% observed a single time. The specimen sequenced was PBMCs or T cells enriched from blood (not recorded which). The receptors stem from an older woman who had recovered from COVID-19. CDR3s include the opening cysteine and the closing phenylalanine or tryptophan. Fields, in order: D gene, V gene, J gene, clone size, CDR3 DNA, CDR3 protein. D genes are given only for firm matches. Part of the rows lack a size; the others show once, few, many or a class for expanded clones.

.	TRBV10-3	TRBJ1-5	.	TGTGCCATCAGTGAGTCTTTTGGCCAGCCCCAGCATTTT	CAISESFGQPQHF
.	TRBV4-1	TRBJ1-1	.	TGCGCCAGCAGCCACCTCACTGAAGCTTTCTTT	CASSHLTEAFF
TRBD1	TRBV12-3/TRBV12-4	TRBJ1-2	once	TGTGCCAGCAGTTTAGAGGGGGCGAGTGGCTACACCTTC	CASSLEGASGYTF
TRBD1	TRBV5-1	TRBJ2-5	.	TGCGCCAGCAGCTTGGTGGACAGGGTCGGGGAGACCCAGTACTTC	CASSLVDRVGETQYF
TRBD2	TRBV14	TRBJ2-2	.	TGTGCCAGCAGCTCTCCCCGGACTAGCGGGGGGCGGAACACCGGGGAGCTGTTTTTT	CASSSPRTSGGRNTGELFF
TRBD2	TRBV7-2	TRBJ2-3	.	TGTGCCAGCAGCTTAGATAAGGCTAGCGGTCGCCGTACGCAGTATTTT	CASSLDKASGRRTQYF
TRBD1	TRBV5-1	TRBJ1-2	.	TGCGCCAGCAGCTGGACAGGGGGCGATGGCTACACCTTC	CASSWTGGDGYTF
.	TRBV5-1	TRBJ1-5	few	TGCGCCAGCAGCCTACAGGGAGAAGGCAATCAGCCCCAGCATTTT	CASSLQGEGNQPQHF
.	TRBV9	TRBJ2-5	few	TGTGCCAGCAGCGTAGCGGGCCAAGAGACCCAGTACTTC	CASSVAGQETQYF
.	TRBV7-9	TRBJ2-7	.	TGTGCCAGCAGACAGTCCTCCTACGAGCAGTACTTC	CASRQSSYEQYF
.	TRBV5-1	TRBJ1-1	few	TGCGCCAGCAGGGGCCGCAATGATAGGCGGGCTAACACTGAAGCTTTCTTT	CASRGRNDRRANTEAFF
TRBD2	TRBV12-3/TRBV12-4	TRBJ2-5	.	TGTGCCAGCAGTTTCCGGGGGGAAGAGACCCAGTACTTC	CASSFRGEETQYF
.	TRBV19	TRBJ1-2	.	TGTGCCAGTAGTACGTCCGGGACTCCAACCCAGGAAGGCTACACCTTC	CASSTSGTPTQEGYTF
.	TRBV6-5	TRBJ2-7	.	TGTGCCAGCAGTTCGGTAGGGGCATCCTACGAGCAGTACTTC	CASSSVGASYEQYF
TRBD1	TRBV19	TRBJ2-3	.	TGTGCCAGTAGTACTGGACAGGGTTCGGATACGCAGTATTTT	CASSTGQGSDTQYF
TRBD1	TRBV18	TRBJ1-4	.	TGTGCCAGCTCAATTACCGGGACAGGGTTTGAAAAACTGTTTTTT	CASSITGTGFEKLFF
.	TRBV6-5	TRBJ1-4	.	TGTGCCAGCGTTCAACAGGTGCGGGAAAAACTGTTTTTT	CASVQQVREKLFF
.	TRBV18	TRBJ2-1	.	TGTGCCAGCTCACCACGAGGAGAGCAGTTCTTC	CASSPRGEQFF
.	TRBV30	TRBJ1-1	.	TGTGCCTGGAGTCAACAGACGGTGGGTACTGAAGCTTTCTTT	CAWSQQTVGTEAFF
TRBD1	TRBV7-9	TRBJ2-2	.	TGTGCCAGCAGCTTTAATACAGGGGACACCGGGGAGCTGTTTTTT	CASSFNTGDTGELFF
.	TRBV7-9	TRBJ1-4	.	TGTGCCAGCAGCTTATCCTCCGGGAATGAAAAACTGTTTTTT	CASSLSSGNEKLFF
.	TRBV10-3	TRBJ1-5	.	TGTGCCATAACTGGACAGCCCAATCAGCCCCAGCATTTT	CAITGQPNQPQHF
TRBD1	TRBV10-2	TRBJ1-6	few	TGCGCCAGCAGTGCCCGGGACAGTGCGAGGACCCTCCACTTT	CASSARDSARTLHF
.	TRBV5-4	TRBJ2-1	.	TGTGCCAGCAGCTTGGCCTACCGCAATGAGCAGTTCTTC	CASSLAYRNEQFF
.	TRBV11-2	TRBJ2-1	.	TGTGCCAGCAGCTTAGGGTCAATGCTGGCGGAGGAAACCAATGAGCAGTTCTTC	CASSLGSMLAEETNEQFF
TRBD1	TRBV29-1	TRBJ1-1	.	TGCAGCGTGACACAGGGGCCGGGGGAAGCTTTCTTT	CSVTQGPGEAFF
.	TRBV6-2/TRBV6-3	TRBJ2-7	.	TGTGCCAGCAGTTGGACTGGGAGCTCCTACGAGCAGTACTTC	CASSWTGSSYEQYF
.	TRBV7-2	TRBJ2-1	.	TGTGCCAGCAGCTTAGTAGTCCGGGTCTCGGGGAATGAGCAGTTCTTC	CASSLVVRVSGNEQFF
TRBD1	TRBV11-3	TRBJ2-1	.	TGTGCCAGCAGCTTAAATGGCGACAGGGGATACAATGAGCAGTTCTTC	CASSLNGDRGYNEQFF
.	TRBV4-2	TRBJ1-3	few	TGTGCCAGCAATGATGGTTCGGGTTCGGGAAACACCATATATTTT	CASNDGSGSGNTIYF
TRBD1	TRBV7-2	TRBJ1-2	.	TGTGCCAGCAGCCAACAGGGGGCGGGGAGCTATGGCTACACCTTC	CASSQQGAGSYGYTF
TRBD1	TRBV11-2	TRBJ1-6	.	TGTGCCAGCAGTAAACAGGGGGCGCCTTCACCCCTCCACTTT	CASSKQGAPSPLHF
.	TRBV5-4	TRBJ1-3	.	TGTGCCAGCAGCTTGGGACCCTGGGGACTTGGAAACACCATATATTTT	CASSLGPWGLGNTIYF
TRBD2	TRBV10-1	TRBJ2-2	.	TGCGCCAGCAGTATCGGACTAGCGGGCACTCGGGGCGGGGAGCTGTTTTTT	CASSIGLAGTRGGELFF
TRBD1	TRBV6-5	TRBJ1-2	.	TGTGCCAGCCGGAAATGGGACAGGGACACTGGCTACACCTTC	CASRKWDRDTGYTF
.	TRBV5-6	TRBJ1-2	.	TGTGCCAGCAGCTTGGAAGCAGGATCCGTCTATGGCTACACCTTC	CASSLEAGSVYGYTF
.	TRBV15	TRBJ1-5	.	TGTGCCACCAAAGATTCAGGGAATCAGCCCCAGCATTTT	CATKDSGNQPQHF
.	TRBV20-1	TRBJ2-7	.	TGCAGTGCAGGACTTTATGAGCAGTACTTC	CSAGLYEQYF
TRBD1	TRBV9	TRBJ2-5	once	TGTGCCAGCAGCGTTGGGACAGGGGGCCATCTGGGAGAGACCCAGTACTTC	CASSVGTGGHLGETQYF
.	TRBV30	TRBJ1-1	.	TGTGCCTGGAGTCCCGGGGTCACTGAAGCTTTCTTT	CAWSPGVTEAFF
TRBD1	TRBV10-3	TRBJ2-1	.	TGTGCCATCAGCGGGGACAGATACTCCTACAATGAGCAGTTCTTC	CAISGDRYSYNEQFF
TRBD2	TRBV9	TRBJ2-3	once	TGTGCCAGCAGCCCCTGGGGGGGTACAGATACGCAGTATTTT	CASSPWGGTDTQYF
TRBD1	TRBV30	TRBJ1-2	few	TGTGCCTACGAACCCGGGACAGGGAGGTATGGCTACACCTTC	CAYEPGTGRYGYTF
.	TRBV6-2/TRBV6-3	TRBJ1-1	medium-sized	TGTGCCAGCAGCCTCGCCTGGGACAAAATAAACACTGAAGCTTTCTTT	CASSLAWDKINTEAFF